The present entry profiles one T cell receptor beta chain with its context. The CDR3 extends over 17 amino acids. Germline V gene lookup returns CDR1 SGHDN and CDR2 FVKESK. V lost 0 bases to trimming and J lost 3 bases; unmatched junction nucleotides: 8. This sample stems from a study of shared T cell receptors in the human thymus. The assay was immunoSEQ multiplex PCR, and TCRdb's table has in-frame clones only and misses some. Of a few hundred thousand clones listed, over 90% are singletons. The clonotype was recovered from a human donor. This chain links TRBV14 with TRBJ2-7; TRBD1 aligns across 10 bases. Sequenced: thymocytes. The CDR3 protein is CASSQDPGTGAFYEQYF. The CDR3 DNA follows: TGTGCCAGCAGCCAAGACCCCGGGACAGGGGCCTTCTACGAGCAGTACTTC.